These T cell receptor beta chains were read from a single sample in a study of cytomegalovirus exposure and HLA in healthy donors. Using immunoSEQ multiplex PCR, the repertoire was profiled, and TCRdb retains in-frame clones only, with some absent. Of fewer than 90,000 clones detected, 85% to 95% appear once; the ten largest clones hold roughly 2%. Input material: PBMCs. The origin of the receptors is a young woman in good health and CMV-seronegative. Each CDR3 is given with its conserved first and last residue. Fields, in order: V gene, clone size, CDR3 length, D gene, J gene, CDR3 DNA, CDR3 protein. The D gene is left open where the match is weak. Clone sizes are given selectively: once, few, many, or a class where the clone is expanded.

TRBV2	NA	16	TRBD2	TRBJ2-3	TGTGCCAGCGCCTACCAGGGACTAGCGGGCACAGATACGCAGTATTTT	CASAYQGLAGTDTQYF
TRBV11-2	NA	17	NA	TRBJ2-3	TGTGCCAGCAGCTTAGACCTACTAGCTTCTACGACAGATACGCAGTATTTT	CASSLDLLASTTDTQYF
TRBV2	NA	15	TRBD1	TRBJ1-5	TGTGCCAGCAGCGACAGGGGGTCTAGCAATCAGCCCCAGCATTTT	CASSDRGSSNQPQHF
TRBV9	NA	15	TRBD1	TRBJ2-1	TGTGCCAGCAGCGTAGTGGCGGTGGACAGGGGGCCCCTGTTCTTC	CASSVVAVDRGPLFF
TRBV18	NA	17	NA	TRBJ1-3	TGTGCCAGCTCACCACAACCGGGAGGATCCTCTGGAAACACCATATATTTT	CASSPQPGGSSGNTIYF
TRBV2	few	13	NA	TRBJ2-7	TGTGCCAGCAGTGGGTCCAGCTCCTACGAGCAGTACTTC	CASSGSSSYEQYF
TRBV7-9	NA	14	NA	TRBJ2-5	TGTGCCAGCAGTCAACTGGGAGGCCGAGAGACCCAGTACTTC	CASSQLGGRETQYF
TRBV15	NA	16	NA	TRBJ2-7	TGTGCCACCAGCAGAGATCCCGCGGAAGAAATATCAGAGCAGTACTTC	CATSRDPAEEISEQYF
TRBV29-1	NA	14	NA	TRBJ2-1	TGCAGCGCCAGGGTAGTGGGGTCCTACAATGAGCAGTTCTTC	CSARVVGSYNEQFF
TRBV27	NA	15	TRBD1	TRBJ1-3	TGTGCCAGCAGTCACGGGACAGGCTCTGGAAACACCATATATTTT	CASSHGTGSGNTIYF
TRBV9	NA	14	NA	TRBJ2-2	TGTGCCAGCAGCGTGGCACAAAACACCGGGGAGCTGTTTTTT	CASSVAQNTGELFF
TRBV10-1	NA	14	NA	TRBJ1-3	TGCGCCAGCAGTGAGGGGACTGCTGGAAACACCATATATTTT	CASSEGTAGNTIYF
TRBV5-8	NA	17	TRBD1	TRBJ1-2	TGTGCCAGCAGCTTCCGGGACAGGGAATCAACTAACTATGGCTACACCTTC	CASSFRDRESTNYGYTF
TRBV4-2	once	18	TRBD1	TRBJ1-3	TGTGCCAGCAGCCAAGATCGGACAGGGTGGTTCTCTGGAAACACCATATATTTT	CASSQDRTGWFSGNTIYF
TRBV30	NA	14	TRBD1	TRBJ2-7	TGTGCCGGGTGGGACAGGGGGTCCCCCTACGAGCAGTACTTC	CAGWDRGSPYEQYF